Following are 26 T cell receptor beta chains from one sample sequenced in a study of T cells in Graves' hyperthyroidism and ophthalmopathy. TCR beta CDR3 regions were amplified from RNA transcripts. Primed by the HTBI set, a first-round RT-PCR was run on the TCR CDR3. TCRdb passed the multiplex PCR reads through MiXCR, listing each CDR3 protein once. Among around 300,000 distinct CDR3 sequences listed, roughly 13% were seen once. Sequencing was performed on blood. Receptors originate from a woman under 40 with Graves' hyperthyroidism.

The chain uses TRBV12-3 or TRBV12-4 and TRBJ2-1; TRBD2 aligns across 12 bases. J was trimmed by 9 bases and V by 1 base; bases with no gene match: 1. The CDR3 is made up of 14 amino acids. The CDR3 is CASSLGGLAGEQFF. CDR3 DNA sequence: TGTGCCAGCAGTTTAGGGGGACTAGCGGGTGAGCAGTTCTTC.

This clonotype appeared many times. A junction boundary mismatches the germline segment, possibly from a read error. The rearrangement joins TRBV20-1 to TRBJ1-1; D might be TRBD1 (5 bases). Germline lookup yields CDR1 DFQATT and CDR2 SNEGSKA (reference sequence). The CDR3 runs 12 residues. This chain's CDR3 is CSTRVGDTEAFF. CDR3 nucleotide sequence: TGCAGTACTAGGGTAGGGGACACTGAAGCTTTCTTT.

This clonotype showed up many times. This chain connects TRBV5-6 to TRBJ1-1; D is possibly TRBD1 (6 bases). The germline V gene encodes CDR1 SGHDT and CDR2 YYEEEE. The CDR3 length is 15 residues. With 2 bases removed from V and 0 bases from J, the gap between germline ends came to 11 bases. CDR3 nucleotide sequence: TGTGCCAGCAGCTTTACCGGGACAATGAACACTGAAGCTTTCTTT. This encodes CASSFTGTMNTEAFF.

The chain uses TRBV5-1 and TRBJ2-2; D is possibly TRBD2 (5 bases). V shed 5 bases and J shed 4 bases, with 15 bases lying between them. This CDR3 is built from 15 residues. CDR1 is SGHRS, CDR2 YFSETQ, per germline. Here the CDR3 reads CASRSDSTITGELFF. CDR3 sequence (DNA): TGCGCCAGCAGATCAGACTCGACTATCACCGGGGAGCTGTTTTTT.

The J gene is TRBJ1-3, the V gene TRBV24-1; D might be TRBD1 (5 bases). V lost 8 bases, J lost 0 bases, and 10 bases lay in between. The length of the CDR3 is 14 residues. Germline loops: CDR1 KGHDR, CDR2 SFDVKD. CDR3 DNA sequence: TGTGCCACCAAGGGACTGCTCTCTGGAAACACCATATATTTT. Translation: CATKGLLSGNTIYF.

This clonotype was counted many times. This sequence joins TRBV11-1 and TRBJ2-3, with 10 bases identical to TRBD2. The germline CDR1 and CDR2 sequences are SGHAT and FQDESV (reference sequence). There are 15 residues in the CDR3. J lost 1 base, V lost 5 bases, and 3 bases had no gene match. Here the CDR3 DNA reads TGTGCCAGCAGCCCTAGCGGGAGCGGCACAGATACGCAGTATTTT. It specifies CASSPSGSGTDTQYF.

DNA for the CDR3: TGCAGCGCCGCGGCCAGGTTAGCCGGGGCCAACGTCCTGACTTTC. Translated, it gives CSAAARLAGANVLTF. J is TRBJ2-6 and V is TRBV29-1; no reliable D call. The germline V gene has CDR1 SQVTM and CDR2 ANQGSEA. This CDR3 is 15 amino acids long. V dropped 7 bases and J dropped 4 bases, with 17 bases sitting between them.

This clonotype occurred many times. V gene TRBV7-9 combines with J gene TRBJ2-1; a possible D gene is TRBD2 (5 bases). The ends were cut back, 8 bases at V and 0 bases at J, with 11 bases in the middle. The V gene's germline CDR1 is SEHNR and CDR2 FQNEAQ (reference sequence). The CDR3 has 14 residues. The CDR3 reads CASGKGSSYNEQFF. Written as DNA, the CDR3 is TGTGCCAGCGGCAAAGGGAGCTCCTACAATGAGCAGTTCTTC.

In its sample, this clonotype was seen a few times. The V gene is TRBV6-1, the J gene TRBJ2-2, with 11 positions matching TRBD2. The germline V gene has CDR1 MNHNS and CDR2 SASEGT. The CDR3 covers 19 residues. J was trimmed by 3 bases and V by 5 bases; bases with no gene match: 14. The CDR3 here is CASSLRTIKLAGDTGELFF. CDR3 DNA: TGTGCCAGCAGTCTTCGGACTATTAAACTAGCGGGAGACACCGGGGAGCTGTTTTTT.

The V and J genes are TRBV12-3 or TRBV12-4 and TRBJ2-2; D gene uncertain. Trimming took off 7 bases at V and 5 bases at J, with 11 bases between the two ends. The CDR3 has 13 amino acids. CDR3 amino acids: CASTRTVTGELFF. CDR3 coding DNA: TGTGCCAGCACCCGGACGGTGACCGGGGAGCTGTTTTTT.

This clonotype was seen only a few times. The rearrangement links TRBV7-2 to TRBJ2-2; 8 bases line up with TRBD2. The CDR3 contains 15 residues. Germline lookup yields CDR1 SGHTA and CDR2 FQGNSA. V was pared by 7 bases and J by 5 bases, with 9 bases of the junction left unmatched. CDR3 region: CASNSDSGKTGELFF. The CDR3 coding sequence is TGTGCCAGCAACTCGGATAGCGGGAAGACCGGGGAGCTGTTTTTT. The full variable domain, its missing parts supplied by reference TRBV7-2 and TRBJ2-2, is GAGVSQSPSNKVTEKGKDVELRCDPISGHTALYWYRQSLGQGLEFLIYFQGNSAPDKSGLPSDRFSAERTGGSVSTLTIQRTQQEDSAVYLCASNSDSGKTGELFFGEGSRLTVL.

The CDR3 region has the DNA TGTGCCAGCAGCTCAGGAAGTGGGACATGGGGTTCTGGGGCCAACGTCCTGACTTTC. It encodes CASSSGSGTWGSGANVLTF. V gene TRBV7-2 combines with J gene TRBJ2-6, with a possible D match to TRBD1 (6 bases). V shed 4 bases and J shed 1 base, with 20 bases lying between them. CDR1 is SGHTA, CDR2 FQGNSA, per germline. This CDR3 contains 19 residues.

The gene calls are TRBV7-2 and TRBJ2-1, with 11 bases matching TRBD2. Germline loops: CDR1 SGHTA, CDR2 FQGNSA. The CDR3 is 14 residues long. The V segment lost 5 bases and the J segment 7 bases; nucleotides outside the gene matches: 4. CDR3: CASSASGRKNEQFF. The CDR3, as DNA: TGTGCCAGCAGCGCTAGCGGGAGGAAGAATGAGCAGTTCTTC.

The chain uses TRBV20-1 and TRBJ2-1; 7 nucleotides align to TRBD2. The CDR3 extends over 15 amino acids. The germline V gene has CDR1 DFQATT and CDR2 SNEGSKA (reference sequence). J gave up 7 bases and V 6 bases, and 15 bases lay outside the gene matches. CDR3 sequence: CSAPKGRVNTNEQFF. CDR3 DNA: TGCAGTGCCCCTAAGGGGAGGGTGAACACGAATGAGCAGTTCTTC.

V usage is TRBV5-1 and J usage is TRBJ2-7, with a weak D call TRBD1 (5 bases). This CDR3 region has 13 residues. V gave up 2 bases and J gave up 4 bases, with 10 bases separating them. CDR1 is SGHRS, CDR2 YFSETQ, per germline. CDR3 residues: CASSLETAYEQYF. The CDR3 nucleotides read TGCGCCAGCAGCTTAGAGACAGCTTACGAGCAGTACTTC.

This clonotype was picked up many times. The CDR3 bases are TGCGCCAGCAGCCGGGGGACTAGCGGGGGTGTATTAAATGAGCAGTTCTTC. This codes for CASSRGTSGGVLNEQFF. The rearrangement links TRBV5-1 to TRBJ2-1; 14 bases are a match to TRBD2. Germline trimming cut 4 bases from V and 7 bases from J; bases unmatched to any gene: 10. This CDR3 is built from 17 residues. Germline lookup yields CDR1 SGHRS and CDR2 YFSETQ.

This clonotype was counted many times. The gene calls are TRBV12-3 or TRBV12-4 and TRBJ2-2; the D is unclear. Trimming took 5 bases from V and 4 from J, leaving 11 bases between them. CDR3 length equals 14 residues. CDR3 in amino acids: CASSQHQPTGELFF. The CDR3 DNA follows: TGTGCCAGCAGTCAACATCAGCCCACCGGGGAGCTGTTTTTT.

There are many counts of this clonotype. V and J are TRBV2 and TRBJ1-2; D is unclear. Germline lookup yields CDR1 SNHLY and CDR2 FYNNEI. CDR3 length equals 11 residues. Trimming stripped 7 bases from V and 4 bases from J, with 7 bases between. This CDR3 is CASNGFYGYTF. Here the CDR3 DNA reads TGTGCCAGCAACGGATTCTATGGCTACACCTTC.

This clonotype was counted ten times or more. J is TRBJ2-1 and V is TRBV7-9; no firm D call. Germline CDR1 is SEHNR and CDR2 is FQNEAQ (reference sequence). The CDR3 is made up of 13 amino acids. Trimming took 0 bases from V and 8 from J, leaving 8 bases between them. The CDR3 DNA sequence: TGTGCCAGCAGCTTAGCGATGGAAGATGAGCAGTTCTTC. Its translation is CASSLAMEDEQFF.

This clonotype was observed a few times. This chain uses TRBV7-2 with TRBJ1-1; possible D gene TRBD1, 5 bases. From germline, CDR1 is SGHTA and CDR2 FQGNSA. The CDR3 length is 16 residues. The V gene lost 2 bases and the J gene lost 3 bases, with 16 bases spanning the gap. In DNA form, the CDR3 reads TGTGCCAGCAGCTTAAACCAGGGAAACATTTACACTGAAGCTTTCTTT. Translated, it gives CASSLNQGNIYTEAFF.

This clonotype has a single count. The chain is built from TRBV19 and TRBJ2-2; either TRBD1 or TRBD2 may supply D (5 bases each). CDR3 size: 14 residues. Trimming stripped 3 bases from V and 7 bases from J, with 12 bases between. Germline V gene lookup returns CDR1 LNHDA and CDR2 SQIVND (reference sequence). The DNA of the CDR3 is TGTGCCAGTAGTATCCAGGGAGAGGGCGGGGAGCTGTTTTTT. Protein sequence: CASSIQGEGGELFF.

This rearrangement joins TRBV28 to TRBJ2-2, with a weak D call TRBD2 (6 bases). From germline, CDR1 is MDHEN and CDR2 SYDVKM. The CDR3 sequence is 13 residues long. V dropped 2 bases and J dropped 11 bases, with 12 bases sitting between them. CDR3 sequence: CASSLMGGPELFF. DNA of the CDR3: TGTGCCAGCAGTTTAATGGGAGGCCCAGAGCTGTTTTTT.

This clonotype was observed a few times. CDR3 bases: TGTGCCAGCAGCTTAGCGAAGGGCGACAAGTCCTACGAGCAGTACTTC. Protein sequence: CASSLAKGDKSYEQYF. The gene calls are TRBV7-8 and TRBJ2-7; D gene unclear. The germline CDR1 and CDR2 sequences are SGHVS and FQNEAQ. The V end was cut by 0 bases, the J end by 1 base, with 13 bases between. The CDR3 has 16 residues.

The V call is TRBV7-9, the J call TRBJ1-4, with D unresolved. Trimming removed 2 bases from V and 5 bases from J, with 12 bases in between. Germline CDR1 SEHNR, CDR2 FQNEAQ (reference sequence). The CDR3 consists of 15 residues. The CDR3 here is CASSLPTALNEKLFF. As DNA, the CDR3 is TGTGCCAGCAGCTTACCAACGGCCCTGAATGAAAAACTGTTTTTT. The full variable domain, its missing parts supplied by reference TRBV7-9 and TRBJ1-4, is DTGVSQNPRHKITKRGQNVTFRCDPISEHNRLYWYRQTLGQGPEFLTYFQNEAQLEKSRLLSDRFSAERPKGSFSTLEIQRTEQGDSAMYLCASSLPTALNEKLFFGSGTQLSVL.

Ten or more counts support this clonotype. The chain couples TRBV6-2 or TRBV6-3 to TRBJ2-1; 9 bases match TRBD1. CDR3 length: 12 amino acids. J was trimmed by 13 bases and V by 2 bases; bases with no gene match: 3. Germline V CDR1 and CDR2: MNHEY, SVGEGT. CDR3 DNA sequence: TGTGCCAGCAGTTACGGGGACAGGGTACAGTTCTTC. Its protein product is CASSYGDRVQFF.

This clonotype came up a few times. This chain connects TRBV15 to TRBJ2-5, with D tentatively TRBD2 (5 bases). The CDR3 sequence is 15 residues long. The germline V gene encodes CDR1 LNHNV and CDR2 YYDKDF (reference sequence). Trimming cost V 4 bases and J 4 bases, with 16 bases left between them. CDR3 DNA: TGTGCCACCAGCATTGGACTTCCAGAAGGAGAGACCCAGTACTTC. It yields the protein CATSIGLPEGETQYF.